The 30 T cell receptor beta chains reported below all come from one sample, sequenced in a study of graft-versus-host responses after intestinal transplantation. These receptors have no identified antigens. Data came from immunoSEQ multiplex PCR; TCRdb stores just in-frame clones and leaves some out. This repertoire shows around 100,000 clones, around 90% found once; its top ten account for approximately 0.25%. Sequences were derived from unstimulated CD4+ T cells sorted from spleen or lymph node cells, sampled before transplant. The receptors were sampled from a human donor who was the organ donor for an intestinal transplant.

The V and J genes are TRBV2 and TRBJ1-2; the D gene is possibly TRBD1 (6 bases). V was shortened by 3 bases and J by 6 bases, with 11 bases between the two germline ends. Germline V gene data show CDR1 as SNHLY and CDR2 as FYNNEI. The CDR3 is 13 amino acids. The CDR3 DNA reads TGTGCCAGCAGTGATGTGGGGGCTGATGGCTACACCTTC. Residues: CASSDVGADGYTF. Supplemented by reference TRBV2 and TRBJ1-2, the full variable domain reads EPEVTQTPSHQVTQMGQEVILRCVPISNHLYFYWYRQILGQKVEFLVSFYNNEISEKSEIFDDQFSVERPDGSNFTLKIRSTKLEDSAMYFCASSDVGADGYTFGSGTRLTVV.

CDR3 sequence: CASSFILGDTQYF. The CDR3 DNA reads TGCGCCAGCAGCTTTATACTAGGGGATACGCAGTATTTT. The chain is built from TRBV5-1 and TRBJ2-3; D might be TRBD2 (5 bases). Deletions cut 2 bases from V and 6 bases from J, with 10 bases between. CDR1 and CDR2 from the germline V gene are SGHRS and YFSETQ. CDR3 size: 13 residues. The whole variable domain, remainder taken from reference TRBV5-1 and TRBJ2-3, is KAGVTQTPRYLIKTRGQQVTLSCSPISGHRSVSWYQQTPGQGLQFLFEYFSETQRNKGNFPGRFSGRQFSNSRSEMNVSTLELGDSALYLCASSFILGDTQYFGPGTRLTVL.

This chain links TRBV29-1 with TRBJ1-1; no clear D gene. The CDR3 runs to 13 residues. Per germline, CDR1 SQVTM and CDR2 ANQGSEA. V was shortened by 7 bases and J by 1 base, with 13 bases between the two germline ends. The CDR3 coding sequence is TGCAGCGCCATGACGGGAGGGAACACTGAAGCTTTCTTT. Residues: CSAMTGGNTEAFF.

The chain links TRBV6-6 to TRBJ1-6, with 9 bases fitting TRBD1. Germline V lookup: CDR1 MNHNY, CDR2 SVGAGI (reference sequence). The trim removed 4 bases at V and 7 bases at J, leaving 2 bases unmatched. This CDR3 is built from 14 residues. The CDR3 reads CASSWTGDNSPLHF. The CDR3 DNA reads TGTGCCAGCAGTTGGACAGGGGACAATTCACCCCTCCACTTT.

The rearrangement joins TRBV19 to TRBJ1-4; no definite D call. Germline values: CDR1 LNHDA, CDR2 SQIVND (reference sequence). This CDR3 spans 11 amino acids. Trimming removed 10 bases at V and 8 bases at J, with 11 bases between. The CDR3 DNA is TGTGCCACCGGCCCGGGGGAAAAACTGTTTTTT. Protein product: CATGPGEKLFF.

The chain has TRBV5-1 and TRBJ2-1, with 12 bases aligning to TRBD2. Losses at the gene ends were 4 bases for V and 6 bases for J; bases not matched to a gene: 5. CDR3 length equals 15 residues. Germline CDR1 is SGHRS and CDR2 is YFSETQ. CDR3 DNA sequence: TGCGCCAGCAGCGGCGGGACTAGCGGGTTCAATGAGCAGTTCTTC. Encoded protein: CASSGGTSGFNEQFF.

The genes are TRBV6-6 and TRBJ2-2; 9 bases map to TRBD2. The V gene's germline CDR1 is MNHNY and CDR2 SVGAGI (reference sequence). V was pared by 8 bases and J by 4 bases, with 11 bases of the junction left unmatched. The CDR3 runs 16 residues. The CDR3 DNA reads as TGTGCCAGCTTCTGGCGGGAGGGTGGGTTCACCGGGGAGCTGTTTTTT. It codes for CASFWREGGFTGELFF.

The rearrangement uses TRBV28 and TRBJ1-2; 9 nucleotides agree with TRBD1. J gave up 8 bases and V 2 bases, and 9 bases lay outside the gene matches. The CDR3 consists of 15 residues. Germline assignment: CDR1 MDHEN and CDR2 SYDVKM. CDR3 loop: CASSLIGQGRPGYTF. Written as DNA, the CDR3 is TGTGCCAGCAGTTTAATAGGACAGGGGAGGCCCGGCTACACCTTC.

The V gene is TRBV10-3, the J gene TRBJ2-3; tentative D call: TRBD2 (5 bases). Germline V gene sequence: CDR1 ENHRY, CDR2 SYGVKD. Trimming shortened V by 3 bases and J by 0 bases, and 13 bases separated the two germline ends. The CDR3 is 16 amino acids. The CDR3 reads CAISDTPAASTDTQYF. The CDR3 nucleotides read TGTGCCATCAGTGATACCCCAGCGGCTAGCACAGATACGCAGTATTTT.

The chain uses TRBV9 and TRBJ2-7; 8 bases match TRBD2. After removal of 1 base from V and 0 bases from J, the junction contained 3 bases not matched to a gene. CDR1 SGDLS and CDR2 YYNGEE come from the germline V gene. There are 15 residues in the CDR3. Written as DNA, the CDR3 is TGTGCCAGCAGCGTACGAGCGGGAGACTCCTACGAGCAGTACTTC. The encoded protein is CASSVRAGDSYEQYF.

This clone has just one count. The V and J genes are TRBV6-5 and TRBJ2-2, with 7 bases lining up with TRBD1. V was clipped by 8 bases and J by 3 bases; unmatched bases: 9. From germline, CDR1 is MNHEY and CDR2 SVGAGI. The CDR3 runs 15 residues. The CDR3 DNA reads TGTGCCAGCCACCGCAGGGGGTTGGACACCGGGGAGCTGTTTTTT. Residues: CASHRRGLDTGELFF.

The rearrangement uses TRBV30 and TRBJ2-3, with 9 positions matching TRBD2. The germline CDR1 and CDR2 sequences are GTSNPN and SVGIG (reference sequence). J gave up 4 bases and V 2 bases, and 7 bases lay outside the gene matches. This CDR3 spans 15 amino acids. For the CDR3, the DNA is TGTGCCTGGAGTTTAGGACTAGCGTCGGCAGATACGCAGTATTTT. Encoded protein: CAWSLGLASADTQYF.

This rearrangement joins TRBV18 to TRBJ2-7; TRBD2 matches 8 bases. Germline values: CDR1 KGHSH, CDR2 LQKENI. V lost 2 bases, J lost 0 bases, and 6 bases stayed unmatched. This CDR3 is 16 amino acids long. CDR3 residues: CASSPFGGESSYEQYF. The CDR3 bases are TGTGCCAGCTCACCATTCGGGGGGGAGAGCTCCTACGAGCAGTACTTC.

The sample holds a few counts of this clone. The chain links TRBV5-4 to TRBJ2-7, with D perhaps matching TRBD1 or TRBD2 (5 bases each). The CDR3 is 13 amino acids. The germline CDR1 and CDR2 sequences are SGHNT and YYREEE (reference sequence). The V and J ends lost 0 bases and 4 bases respectively, with 8 bases between them. CDR3 in DNA: TGTGCCAGCAGCTTGGGGGGGAGATACGAGCAGTACTTC. Translation gives CASSLGGRYEQYF.

The chain recombines TRBV6-1 with TRBJ2-3; D uncertain. The CDR3 covers 13 residues. CDR1 MNHNS and CDR2 SASEGT come from the germline V gene. Trimming removed 6 bases from V and 0 bases from J, with 7 bases in between. CDR3 coding DNA: TGTGCCAGCAGGAAGGACAGCACAGATACGCAGTATTTT. Its translation is CASRKDSTDTQYF.

The chain combines TRBV28 with TRBJ2-1, with TRBD2 matching over 10 bases. Losses at the gene ends were 0 bases for V and 3 bases for J; bases not matched to a gene: 2. The length of the CDR3 is 16 residues. Germline V gives CDR1 MDHEN, CDR2 SYDVKM. The CDR3 DNA reads TGTGCCAGCAGTTTATGGGCTAGCGGGAGCTACAATGAGCAGTTCTTC. Translation gives CASSLWASGSYNEQFF.

The V and J genes are TRBV29-1 and TRBJ2-6, with a possible D match to TRBD2 (5 bases). Germline-derived CDR1 and CDR2 are SQVTM and ANQGSEA. V was shortened by 6 bases and J by 1 base, with 10 bases between the two germline ends. This CDR3 spans 14 amino acids. The CDR3 loop reads CSVARESGANVLTF. DNA of the CDR3: TGCAGCGTGGCACGGGAATCTGGGGCCAACGTCCTGACTTTC.

This chain links TRBV5-1 with TRBJ2-7, with D unclear. V shed 0 bases and J shed 3 bases, with 7 bases lying between them. The CDR3 sequence is 13 residues long. CDR1 is SGHRS and CDR2 is YFSETQ in the germline V gene. The CDR3 loop reads CASSLEDGYEQYF. CDR3 in DNA: TGCGCCAGCAGCTTGGAGGACGGCTACGAGCAGTACTTC.

This chain uses TRBV5-1 with TRBJ2-3, with D perhaps matching TRBD2 (5 bases). Trimming shortened V by 4 bases and J by 6 bases, and 9 bases separated the two germline ends. The germline CDR1 and CDR2 sequences are SGHRS and YFSETQ. This CDR3 is 12 amino acids long. DNA for the CDR3: TGCGCCAGCAGCCTAGAGGGCGATACGCAGTATTTT. Amino acids: CASSLEGDTQYF.

V gene TRBV28 combines with J gene TRBJ1-2, with a possible D match to TRBD1 (6 bases). Deletions cut 2 bases from V and 4 bases from J, with 11 bases between. CDR1 MDHEN and CDR2 SYDVKM come from the germline V gene. This CDR3 is 14 amino acids long. CDR3 nucleotide sequence: TGTGCCAGCAGTTTAGTGGGGGCACGCTATGGCTACACCTTC. This sequence encodes CASSLVGARYGYTF.

The chain couples TRBV5-1 to TRBJ2-3; 10 positions agree with TRBD1. The CDR3 runs to 14 residues. Germline trimming cut 3 bases from V and 6 bases from J; bases unmatched to any gene: 4. CDR1 and CDR2 from the germline V gene are SGHRS and YFSETQ. The CDR3 DNA reads as TGCGCCAGCAGCTGGGGGGACAGGGGCGATACGCAGTATTTT. As protein: CASSWGDRGDTQYF. Full variable domain (missing parts from reference TRBV5-1 and TRBJ2-3): KAGVTQTPRYLIKTRGQQVTLSCSPISGHRSVSWYQQTPGQGLQFLFEYFSETQRNKGNFPGRFSGRQFSNSRSEMNVSTLELGDSALYLCASSWGDRGDTQYFGPGTRLTVL.

The chain carries TRBV7-2 and TRBJ2-1; D unclear. Germline CDR1 is SGHTA and CDR2 is FQGNSA. The ends were cut back, 0 bases at V and 8 bases at J, with 8 bases in the middle. The CDR3 length is 13 residues. The CDR3 spells CASSLALADEQFF. The DNA for the CDR3 is TGTGCCAGCAGCTTAGCCCTGGCCGATGAGCAGTTCTTC. The full variable domain, with the rest looked up from reference TRBV7-2 and TRBJ2-1, is GAGVSQSPSNKVTEKGKDVELRCDPISGHTALYWYRQSLGQGLEFLIYFQGNSAPDKSGLPSDRFSAERTGGSVSTLTIQRTQQEDSAVYLCASSLALADEQFFGPGTRLTVL.

Comments on this clone: Germline is not matched at one junction end, which may reflect a read error. V gene TRBV4-2 combines with J gene TRBJ2-1; a possible D gene is TRBD1 (5 bases). CDR1 and CDR2 (germline): LGHNA, YNFKEQ. The CDR3 extends over 10 amino acids. As DNA, the CDR3 is TGTGCCAGCAGCCATAACAGGTGGCTCTTC. It specifies CASSHNRWLF.

The V gene is TRBV9, the J gene TRBJ2-7; a possible D gene is TRBD2 (6 bases). The CDR3 runs to 14 residues. The V and J ends lost 2 bases and 1 base respectively, with 10 bases between them. Germline CDR1 is SGDLS and CDR2 is YYNGEE. The CDR3 sequence: CASSVTGLSYEQYF. As DNA, the CDR3 is TGTGCCAGCAGCGTGACGGGACTTTCCTACGAGCAGTACTTC.

This clone appeared a few times. The J gene is TRBJ2-3, the V gene TRBV7-2; 7 positions match TRBD2. This CDR3 has 16 amino acids. In germline, CDR1 is SGHTA, CDR2 FQGNSA. Trimming removed 1 base from V and 4 bases from J; junction bases left unmatched: 8. The CDR3 reads CASSLGPPGGSDTQYF. CDR3 DNA sequence: TGTGCCAGCAGCTTAGGTCCCCCGGGAGGCTCAGATACGCAGTATTTT.

The J gene is TRBJ2-6, the V gene TRBV18, with TRBD1 identical over 10 bases. Trimming took 3 bases from V and 0 from J; bases not matched to a gene: 8. There are 19 residues in the CDR3. Germline assignment: CDR1 KGHSH and CDR2 LQKENI. The CDR3: CASSPRADRGVSGANVLTF. CDR3 coding DNA: TGTGCCAGCTCACCGAGAGCGGACAGGGGGGTCTCTGGGGCCAACGTCCTGACTTTC.

This clone was counted between two and nine times. J is TRBJ1-4 and V is TRBV4-1; maybe TRBD1 (6 bases). Germline loops: CDR1 MGHRA, CDR2 YSYEKL. CDR3 length: 16 residues. Between the trimmed V and J ends, which lost 4 bases and 3 bases, there was a span of 15 bases. CDR3: CASSRVQGGSNEKLFF. The DNA of the CDR3 is TGCGCCAGCAGCCGAGTACAGGGAGGGTCTAATGAAAAACTGTTTTTT.

The genes are TRBV15 and TRBJ1-2; D is perhaps TRBD1 (6 bases). Germline lookup yields CDR1 LNHNV and CDR2 YYDKDF (reference sequence). V was shortened by 0 bases and J by 7 bases, with 12 bases between the two germline ends. The CDR3 has 14 residues. The CDR3 loop reads CATSRDVGAGGYTF. The CDR3 DNA sequence: TGTGCCACCAGCAGAGATGTGGGGGCTGGTGGCTACACCTTC.

The chain has TRBV30 and TRBJ1-5, with TRBD1 identical over 11 bases. J was trimmed by 4 bases and V by 4 bases; bases with no gene match: 3. Germline V gives CDR1 GTSNPN, CDR2 SVGIG (reference sequence). This CDR3 region has 14 residues. CDR3 residues: CAWNRDRGNQPQHF. CDR3 DNA: TGTGCCTGGAACCGGGACAGGGGGAATCAGCCCCAGCATTTT.

The chain carries TRBV5-1 and TRBJ2-3; TRBD1 matches 7 bases. This CDR3 has 14 amino acids. Germline V gene sequence: CDR1 SGHRS, CDR2 YFSETQ. V lost 0 bases, J lost 3 bases, and 1 base stayed unmatched. The CDR3 loop is CASSLDRGTDTQYF. Here the CDR3 DNA reads TGCGCCAGCAGCTTGGACAGGGGAACAGATACGCAGTATTTT.